The rows below give T cell receptor beta chains drawn from one sample of a study of STAT5B mutations in CD4+ large granular lymphocyte leukemia. Repertoires were generated with immunoSEQ multiplex PCR, while TCRdb's copy carries only in-frame clones and drops some. The sample has 45,000 to 55,000 clones, roughly two thirds seen once. The material sequenced was CD4+ T cells from blood buffy coats. All receptors come from a human donor in good health. The CDR3 runs from the conserved cysteine through the conserved F or W. A D gene is named only where the DNA matches it firmly. Expanded clones are given a class, and other clones once, few, many or no size at all.

clone_size | j_call | cdr3_length | v_call | d_call | cdr3_aa | cdr3_nt
- | TRBJ2-3 | 15 | TRBV11-3 | - | CASSLGADLTDTQYF | TGTGCCAGCAGCTTAGGGGCGGATTTAACAGATACGCAGTATTTT
- | TRBJ1-1 | 13 | TRBV7-9 | - | CASSLASQTEAFF | TGTGCCAGCAGCTTAGCTAGTCAGACTGAAGCTTTCTTT
- | TRBJ2-7 | 19 | TRBV6-1 | - | CASSEGQQGLGTRGYEQYF | TGTGCCAGCAGTGAAGGGCAACAGGGTCTCGGAACTAGGGGCTACGAGCAGTACTTC
- | TRBJ1-2 | 14 | TRBV30 | - | CAWSVHGVNYGYTF | TGTGCCTGGAGTGTACACGGGGTTAACTATGGCTACACCTTC
- | TRBJ2-3 | 13 | TRBV10-3 | TRBD2 | CAITSGSTDTQYF | TGTGCCATCACTAGCGGGAGCACAGATACGCAGTATTTT
few | TRBJ2-1 | 13 | TRBV11-1 | - | CASSPGAYNEQFF | TGTGCCAGCAGCCCAGGGGCCTACAATGAGCAGTTCTTC
- | TRBJ1-1 | 13 | TRBV28 | - | CASLGRWRTEAFF | TGTGCCAGCCTTGGCAGATGGCGGACTGAAGCTTTCTTT
- | TRBJ1-1 | 16 | TRBV7-2 | - | CASSLVGSPMNTEAFF | TGTGCCAGCAGCTTAGTTGGGAGCCCCATGAACACTGAAGCTTTCTTT
- | TRBJ1-1 | 12 | TRBV6-6 | TRBD1 | CASTQGGAEAFF | TGTGCCAGCACCCAGGGGGGGGCTGAAGCTTTCTTT
few | TRBJ2-3 | 15 | TRBV5-1 | TRBD2 | CASRTSGLSTDTQYF | TGCGCCAGCCGGACTAGCGGGTTGAGCACAGATACGCAGTATTTT
- | TRBJ2-6 | 15 | TRBV18 | - | CASSPQGSGANVLTF | TGTGCCAGCTCACCACAGGGTTCTGGGGCCAACGTCCTGACTTTC
- | TRBJ1-5 | 13 | TRBV7-2 | - | CASSLTSNQPQHF | TGTGCCAGCAGCTTAACCTCTAATCAGCCCCAGCATTTT
- | TRBJ2-2 | 14 | TRBV14 | - | CASSPGAVTGELFF | TGTGCCAGCAGCCCCGGGGCGGTCACCGGGGAGCTGTTTTTT
- | TRBJ2-5 | 14 | TRBV7-8 | - | CASSGPGLQETQYF | TGTGCCAGCAGCGGTCCGGGACTCCAAGAGACCCAGTACTTC
- | TRBJ2-3 | 17 | TRBV19 | - | CASSTAPGTPSPDTQYF | TGTGCCAGTAGTACCGCCCCGGGGACACCTAGCCCAGATACGCAGTATTTT
- | TRBJ1-1 | 17 | TRBV10-3 | - | CAISEGRSVTPRAEAFF | TGTGCCATCAGTGAAGGCAGGAGCGTAACCCCGAGGGCTGAAGCTTTCTTT
- | TRBJ2-3 | 15 | TRBV6-5 | TRBD1 | CASSYQGASTDTQYF | TGTGCCAGCAGTTATCAGGGGGCGTCCACAGATACGCAGTATTTT
- | TRBJ2-5 | 16 | TRBV5-1 | TRBD2 | CASSLDGAGGQETQYF | TGCGCCAGCAGCTTGGATGGGGCGGGGGGGCAAGAGACCCAGTACTTC
- | TRBJ2-4 | 13 | TRBV7-9 | - | CASSPRGFDIQYF | TGTGCCAGCAGCCCCCGTGGCTTCGACATTCAGTACTTC
- | TRBJ2-3 | 16 | TRBV7-9 | TRBD2 | CASSLSGLAGFDTQYF | TGTGCCAGCAGCTTATCAGGACTAGCGGGTTTCGATACGCAGTATTTT
- | TRBJ2-2 | 20 | TRBV19 | TRBD2 | CASSTGLAGGQFLDTGELFF | TGTGCCAGTAGTACGGGACTAGCGGGGGGGCAATTCCTGGACACCGGGGAGCTGTTTTTT
- | TRBJ1-4 | 13 | TRBV6-7 | - | CATHRATNEKLFF | TGTGCCACACACAGGGCAACTAATGAAAAACTGTTTTTT
- | TRBJ1-5 | 15 | TRBV11-2 | - | CASSLAQGNNQPQHF | TGTGCCAGCAGCTTAGCACAGGGTAACAATCAGCCCCAGCATTTT
few | TRBJ1-1 | 14 | TRBV18 | - | CASSQQTGSTEAFF | TGTGCCAGCTCACAACAGACAGGAAGCACTGAAGCTTTCTTT
- | TRBJ2-4 | 13 | TRBV4-2 | - | CASSQDAMADQYF | TGTGCCAGCAGCCAAGACGCAATGGCGGATCAGTACTTC
- | TRBJ1-5 | 18 | TRBV7-9 | - | CASSYILPGRLGNQPQHF | TGTGCCAGCAGTTATATACTACCGGGACGCCTAGGCAATCAGCCCCAGCATTTT
- | TRBJ2-1 | 16 | TRBV6-5 | - | CASSYSYQGPYNEQFF | TGTGCCAGCAGTTACTCGTACCAGGGGCCCTACAATGAGCAGTTCTTC
- | TRBJ1-2 | 11 | TRBV30 | - | CASESNYGYTF | TGTGCCTCGGAGAGTAACTATGGCTACACCTTC
- | TRBJ2-3 | 15 | TRBV5-1 | - | CASSSERDSTDTQYF | TGCGCCAGCAGCTCCGAACGGGACAGCACAGATACGCAGTATTTT
- | TRBJ2-5 | 15 | TRBV5-1 | - | CASSLGRGQPETQYF | TGCGCCAGCAGCTTGGGCCGAGGGCAGCCAGAGACCCAGTACTTC
- | TRBJ2-3 | 14 | TRBV19 | - | CASSIGAGADTQYF | TGTGCCAGTAGTATAGGAGCCGGCGCAGATACGCAGTATTTT
- | TRBJ2-1 | 16 | TRBV6-6 | TRBD2 | CASNPGGTNLYNEQFF | TGTGCCAGCAATCCCGGGGGGACTAACCTATACAATGAGCAGTTCTTC
- | TRBJ2-2 | 13 | TRBV5-1 | - | CASSPGVAGELFF | TGCGCCAGCAGCCCCGGGGTGGCCGGGGAGCTGTTTTTT
- | TRBJ1-1 | 13 | TRBV10-3 | - | CAISERGDTEAFF | TGTGCCATCAGTGAACGGGGTGACACTGAAGCTTTCTTT
- | TRBJ1-5 | 14 | TRBV4-2 | TRBD1 | CASSPGGSDQPQHF | TGTGCCAGCAGCCCAGGGGGTTCGGATCAGCCCCAGCATTTT
- | TRBJ2-3 | 16 | TRBV6-4 | - | CASSDGRGANTDTQYF | TGTGCCAGCAGTGACGGTCGGGGGGCCAACACAGATACGCAGTATTTT
- | TRBJ2-1 | 11 | TRBV2 | TRBD1 | CASRTGNEQFF | TGTGCCAGCAGGACAGGGAATGAGCAGTTCTTC
- | TRBJ2-2 | 18 | TRBV7-2 | TRBD2 | CASSSGPSGGAETGELFF | TGTGCCAGCAGCTCCGGTCCTAGCGGGGGGGCGGAAACCGGGGAGCTGTTTTTT
once | TRBJ1-1 | 15 | TRBV7-9 | - | CASSLVWDGNTEAFF | TGTGCCAGCAGCTTAGTTTGGGACGGGAACACTGAAGCTTTCTTT
- | TRBJ1-5 | 15 | TRBV19 | - | CASTWGAGSNQPQHF | TGTGCCAGTACGTGGGGGGCAGGTAGCAATCAGCCCCAGCATTTT
medium-sized | TRBJ2-2 | 16 | TRBV2 | TRBD2 | CASTPGTSGGAGELFF | TGTGCCAGCACCCCCGGGACTAGCGGGGGGGCCGGGGAGCTGTTTTTT
- | TRBJ2-5 | 14 | TRBV2 | - | CASSELVGGETQYF | TGTGCCAGCAGTGAACTGGTTGGGGGAGAGACCCAGTACTTC
- | TRBJ1-4 | 15 | TRBV5-1 | TRBD1 | CASSALQGLNEKLFF | TGCGCCAGCAGCGCGTTACAGGGGCTGAATGAAAAACTGTTTTTT
- | TRBJ2-1 | 16 | TRBV18 | TRBD2 | CASSPRTSGTSNEQFF | TGTGCCAGCTCACCACGGACTAGCGGGACCTCCAATGAGCAGTTCTTC
- | TRBJ2-3 | 14 | TRBV5-1 | - | CASSPGRVPDTQYF | TGCGCCAGCAGTCCAGGACGGGTGCCAGATACGCAGTATTTT
- | TRBJ2-2 | 15 | TRBV4-2 | - | CASSRGTPNTGELFF | TGTGCCAGCAGCCGCGGGACTCCCAACACCGGGGAGCTGTTTTTT
once | TRBJ2-5 | 13 | TRBV5-6 | - | CASSRDYQETQYF | TGTGCCAGCAGTCGGGACTACCAAGAGACCCAGTACTTC
- | TRBJ1-2 | 13 | TRBV18 | - | CASSPPMGYGYTF | TGTGCCAGCTCACCACCAATGGGCTATGGCTACACCTTC
- | TRBJ2-5 | 15 | TRBV5-1 | - | CASSLAGTDGATQYF | TGCGCCAGCAGCTTGGCTGGTACAGACGGTGCGACCCAGTACTTC
- | TRBJ1-2 | 14 | TRBV18 | - | CASSPYELAGGYTF | TGTGCCAGCTCACCCTACGAGCTAGCGGGAGGCTACACCTTC
- | TRBJ1-3 | 12 | TRBV6-1 | - | CASRDSGNTIYF | TGTGCCAGCAGGGATAGTGGAAACACCATATATTTT
once | TRBJ1-5 | 14 | TRBV7-9 | - | CASSLEGPYQPQHF | TGTGCCAGCAGCTTAGAAGGACCATATCAGCCCCAGCATTTT
- | TRBJ2-7 | 13 | TRBV11-2 | - | CASSLAVWDEQYF | TGTGCCAGCAGCTTAGCCGTTTGGGACGAGCAGTACTTC
- | TRBJ1-4 | 15 | TRBV19 | TRBD1 | CATMDRRSVGEKLFF | TGTGCCACCATGGACAGGCGGTCCGTTGGGGAAAAACTGTTTTTT
- | TRBJ1-1 | 13 | TRBV21-1 | - | CASSPPGSTEAFF | TGTGCCAGCAGCCCGCCGGGCAGCACTGAAGCTTTCTTT
- | TRBJ2-4 | 16 | TRBV19 | - | CASSMGSRIAKNIQYF | TGTGCCAGTAGTATGGGGTCCCGGATAGCCAAAAACATTCAGTACTTC
few | TRBJ1-5 | 14 | TRBV7-9 | TRBD1 | CAGPSDRVNQPQHF | TGTGCCGGACCTTCCGACAGGGTCAATCAGCCCCAGCATTTT
- | TRBJ2-7 | 14 | TRBV18 | - | CASSPLGTTYEQYF | TGTGCCAGCTCACCCCTAGGGACAACCTACGAGCAGTACTTC
- | TRBJ1-1 | 15 | TRBV5-6 | - | CASTEQGTGNTEAFF | TGTGCCAGCACCGAGCAAGGGACGGGGAACACTGAAGCTTTCTTT
- | TRBJ2-7 | 15 | TRBV28 | TRBD2 | CASSPLAGGAYEQYF | TGTGCCAGCAGTCCCCTAGCGGGGGGCGCCTACGAGCAGTACTTC